The 20 T cell receptor beta chains given below trace back to one sample, sequenced in a study of Graves' ophthalmopathy and Graves' hyperthyroidism. From RNA, the CDR3 regions of TCR beta chains were amplified and sequenced. An initial RT-PCR round employing HTBI primers preceded a second-round multiplex PCR. TCRdb used MiXCR to reprocess the multiplex PCR reads, holding one entry per CDR3 protein. The table lists approximately 45,000 distinct CDR3 sequences, over 40% of them singletons, with about 24% in the top ten. The specimen was peripheral blood. The receptors were sampled from an adult man with Graves' ophthalmopathy.

This chain joins TRBV9 and TRBJ1-5; D not resolved. The length of the CDR3 is 15 residues. The germline V gene has CDR1 SGDLS and CDR2 YYNGEE. V lost 5 bases and J 11 bases, leaving 23 bases between the germline ends. The DNA for the CDR3 is TGTGCCAGCAGTGCGGAGTGGGCTAGCCAAGAGACCCAGCATTTT. Its protein product is CASSAEWASQETQHF. Full variable domain (outside the CDR3, taken from reference TRBV9 and TRBJ1-5): DSGVTQTPKHLITATGQRVTLRCSPRSGDLSVYWYQQSLDQGLQFLIQYYNGEERAKGNILERFSAQQFPDLHSELNLSSLELGDSALYFCASSAEWASQETQHFGDGTRLSIL.

This clonotype turned up a few times. V and J are TRBV24-1 and TRBJ2-3; D is possibly TRBD1 (7 bases). The CDR3 has 15 residues. Deletions cut 5 bases from V and 5 bases from J, with 16 bases between. Germline V gene lookup returns CDR1 KGHDR and CDR2 SFDVKD. The CDR3 region has the DNA TGTGCCACCAGTGGCTTCAGGGGGGCGAGAGATACGCAGTATTTT. Protein product: CATSGFRGARDTQYF.

The V gene is TRBV7-2, the J gene TRBJ1-4; D gene uncertain. Per germline, CDR1 SGHTA and CDR2 FQGNSA. The V gene lost 1 base and the J gene lost 3 bases, with 12 bases spanning the gap. The CDR3 has 16 residues. CDR3 bases: TGTGCCAGCAGCTTAGGGTGGGAGGAAGCTAATGAAAAACTGTTTTTT. It is translated as CASSLGWEEANEKLFF.

The chain uses TRBV3-1 and TRBJ2-4; D gene ambiguous. CDR1 and CDR2 (germline): LGHDT, YNNKEL (reference sequence). This CDR3 contains 11 residues. Trimming removed 8 bases at V and 5 bases at J, with 7 bases between. This chain's CDR3 is CASRLENIQYF. As DNA, the CDR3 is TGTGCCAGCCGCCTCGAAAACATTCAGTACTTC.

This clonotype was recorded at least ten times. The V and J genes are TRBV5-8 and TRBJ1-4; possible D gene TRBD1, 5 bases. The CDR3 totals 14 residues. V gave up 9 bases and J gave up 10 bases, with 22 bases separating them. CDR1 and CDR2 from the germline V gene are SGHTS and YDEGEE. The DNA for the CDR3 is TGTGCCACCCAGCGTGGCAGGGTGGAGGGAAAACTGTTTTTT. Residues: CATQRGRVEGKLFF.

This clonotype has only one observation. The CDR3, as DNA: TGTGCCAGCAGCTTGAGCCGGGGGGTCGGCTATAATTCACCCCTCCACTTT. It encodes CASSLSRGVGYNSPLHF. The chain links TRBV7-3 to TRBJ1-6, with D perhaps matching TRBD1 (5 bases). The germline CDR1 and CDR2 sequences are SGHTA and FQGTGA. This CDR3 has 17 residues. V was pared by 3 bases and J by 3 bases, with 15 bases between. Filled out from reference TRBV7-3 and TRBJ1-6, the complete variable domain reads GAGVSQTPSNKVTEKGKYVELRCDPISGHTALYWYRQSLGQGPEFLIYFQGTGAADDSGLPNDRFFAVRPEGSVSTLKIQRTERGDSAVYLCASSLSRGVGYNSPLHFGNGTRLTVT.

The V call is TRBV5-4, the J call TRBJ2-1; 8 nucleotides align to TRBD2. The CDR3 is 18 amino acids. The V segment lost 1 base and the J segment 4 bases; nucleotides outside the gene matches: 13. The germline CDR1 and CDR2 sequences are SGHNT and YYREEE (reference sequence). The CDR3 is CASSLSMSGGASYNEQFF. CDR3 in DNA: TGTGCCAGCAGCTTGTCAATGTCCGGGGGGGCCTCGTACAATGAGCAGTTCTTC.

The V and J genes are TRBV6-5 and TRBJ2-3; 10 nucleotides line up with TRBD1. The CDR3 consists of 14 residues. The V gene end was trimmed by 6 bases and the J gene end by 5 bases; junction bases not matched to a gene: 5. The germline CDR1 and CDR2 sequences are MNHEY and SVGAGI. The CDR3 DNA sequence: TGTGCCAGCAGGGCTGACAGGGGGCGAGATACGCAGTATTTT. It yields the protein CASRADRGRDTQYF.

The chain links TRBV7-9 to TRBJ2-7, with D maybe TRBD2 (6 bases). There are 13 residues in the CDR3. Trimming stripped 3 bases from V and 10 bases from J, with 16 bases between. Germline loops: CDR1 SEHNR, CDR2 FQNEAQ (reference sequence). The CDR3 DNA reads as TGTGCCAGCAGCTTGGTCGGGAGAGAGGAACAGTACTTC. Protein sequence: CASSLVGREEQYF. The complete variable domain, with remaining parts taken from reference TRBV7-9 and TRBJ2-7, reads DTGVSQNPRHKITKRGQNVTFRCDPISEHNRLYWYRQTLGQGPEFLTYFQNEAQLEKSRLLSDRFSAERPKGSFSTLEIQRTEQGDSAMYLCASSLVGREEQYFGPGTRLTVT.

The chain couples TRBV7-6 to TRBJ2-7, with D possibly matching TRBD1 (6 bases). This CDR3 comprises 15 residues. From germline, CDR1 is SGHVS and CDR2 FNYEAQ. Between the trimmed V and J ends, which lost 3 bases and 6 bases, there was a span of 18 bases. The CDR3 DNA reads as TGTGCCAGCAGCTTGGGGGTTCAGGGGACCCGCGAGCAGTACTTC. Its protein is CASSLGVQGTREQYF.

The V gene is TRBV10-3, the J gene TRBJ2-1; the match to TRBD2 covers 11 bases. With 0 bases clipped from V and 10 bases from J, the junction kept 2 bases outside the gene matches. CDR3 length equals 14 residues. CDR1 and CDR2 (germline): ENHRY, SYGVKD. CDR3 sequence (DNA): TGTGCCATCAGTGAGTCGCGACTAGCGGGAGAGCAGTTCTTC. The encoded protein is CAISESRLAGEQFF.

Regarding this clonotype: A much more abundant neighbour one base away suggests this may be a read error. The chain links TRBV19 to TRBJ1-4; D gene uncertain. The CDR3 spans 14 residues. The germline gives CDR1 LNHDA, CDR2 SQIVND (reference sequence). The DNA for the CDR3 is TGTGCCAGTAGATCGGGAAGAACTAATGAAAAACCGTTTTTT. Its protein is CASRSGRTNEKPFF.

Comments on this clonotype: Sequence at one end of the junction differs from germline and may be a read error. The chain links TRBV10-3 to TRBJ2-7; D might be TRBD1 or TRBD2, each matching 5 bases. The germline V gene encodes CDR1 ENHRY and CDR2 SYGVKD. CDR3 length: 13 amino acids. The CDR3 spells CAISGVRLGPGQF. The CDR3 coding sequence is TGTGCCATCAGTGGGGTCAGGCTGGGACCCGGACAATTC.

This clonotype was detected many times. The rearrangement links TRBV28 to TRBJ2-1; 8 nucleotides line up with TRBD2. V was pared by 3 bases and J by 6 bases, with 7 bases of the junction left unmatched. The CDR3 covers 15 residues. Germline V gene lookup returns CDR1 MDHEN and CDR2 SYDVKM. The CDR3 region is CASSFVGSGINEQFF. CDR3 sequence (DNA): TGTGCCAGCAGTTTCGTCGGTAGCGGGATCAATGAGCAGTTCTTC.

The V and J genes are TRBV7-2 and TRBJ2-7; unclear D gene. The V end was cut by 5 bases, the J end by 0 bases, with 11 bases between. This CDR3 spans 14 amino acids. Germline CDR1 reads SGHTA; CDR2 reads FQGNSA. The CDR3: CASSMLGSSYEQYF. CDR3 DNA sequence: TGTGCCAGCAGCATGCTCGGTTCCTCCTACGAGCAGTACTTC. The variable domain in full, with the rest retrieved from reference TRBV7-2 and TRBJ2-7, is GAGVSQSPSNKVTEKGKDVELRCDPISGHTALYWYRQSLGQGLEFLIYFQGNSAPDKSGLPSDRFSAERTGGSVSTLTIQRTQQEDSAVYLCASSMLGSSYEQYFGPGTRLTVT.

This chain links TRBV20-1 with TRBJ1-5; D perhaps matches TRBD1 (5 bases). The CDR3 length is 13 residues. Germline lookup yields CDR1 DFQATT and CDR2 SNEGSKA (reference sequence). Trimming cost V 6 bases and J 7 bases, with 16 bases left between them. CDR3 bases: TGCAGTGCCCAGAGGGAGGGGAGGCAGCCCCAGCATTTT. It yields the protein CSAQREGRQPQHF.

The chain recombines TRBV7-2 with TRBJ1-6; a possible D gene is TRBD1 (5 bases). V shed 2 bases and J shed 8 bases, with 13 bases lying between them. The V gene's germline CDR1 is SGHTA and CDR2 FQGNSA. This CDR3 is 15 amino acids long. The chain's CDR3 is CASSLSQVMDSPLHF. The CDR3 DNA is TGTGCCAGCAGCTTATCACAGGTGATGGATTCACCCCTCCACTTT.

As to this clonotype: The CDR3 carries no conserved terminal phenylalanine or tryptophan, so it likely arises from a read error. V usage is TRBV4-1 and J usage is TRBJ1-1; 9 positions match TRBD1. The germline V gene encodes CDR1 MGHRA and CDR2 YSYEKL. The CDR3 totals 15 residues. The CDR3 DNA reads TGCGCCACCAGCCAAGGACAGGGGATCGTCACTGAAGCTTTCCTT. This sequence encodes CATSQGQGIVTEAFL.

This chain uses TRBV5-4 with TRBJ2-3; D is unresolved. The CDR3 has 16 amino acids. Per germline, CDR1 SGHNT and CDR2 YYREEE (reference sequence). Trimming shortened V by 0 bases and J by 6 bases, and 17 bases separated the two germline ends. As DNA, the CDR3 is TGTGCCAGCAGCTTGGACCCAGTAAGCACCGGGGATACGCAGTATTTT. It specifies CASSLDPVSTGDTQYF.

The chain recombines TRBV5-1 with TRBJ1-6; D uncertain. The CDR3 spans 16 residues. Germline-derived CDR1 and CDR2 are SGHRS and YFSETQ. Trimming took 0 bases from V and 0 from J, leaving 7 bases between them. Written as DNA, the CDR3 is TGCGCCAGCAGCTTGGCCGGGAGCTCCTATAATTCACCCCTCCACTTT. Residues: CASSLAGSSYNSPLHF.